This T cell receptor beta chain was found in a study of blood T cell repertoires in COVID-19. Study as a whole: The United States, Italy and Spain provided the acute and convalescent COVID-19 samples. The cDNA or gDNA used as material had been derived from T cells, B-cell-depleted T cells, or PBMCs.

As processed by the authors: For nucleated cells, counts were estimated from reference gene primer amplification. The assay was immunoSEQ multiplex PCR, and TCRdb's table has in-frame clones only and misses some. D and trimming come from the DNA, and the V and J calls and clone size come from that table. The sample consists of around 42,000 clones, nearly 90% of them appearing once. This CDR3 contains 11 residues. Germline V gives CDR1 LNHDA, CDR2 SQIVND (reference sequence). V gave up 6 bases and J gave up 8 bases, with 10 bases separating them. The source material was peripheral blood. This sequence originates from a middle-aged man with active COVID-19. The chain joins TRBV19 to TRBJ1-1; D possibly corresponds to TRBD1 (5 bases). CDR3 sequence: CASRRDREAFF. The CDR3 coding sequence is TGTGCCAGTAGGAGAGACAGAGAAGCTTTCTTT. Supplemented by reference TRBV19 and TRBJ1-1, the full variable domain reads DGGITQSPKYLFRKEGQNVTLSCEQNLNHDAMYWYRQDPGQGLRLIYYSQIVNDFQKGDIAEGYSVSREKKESFPLTVTSAQKNPTAFYLCASRRDREAFFGQGTRLTVV.